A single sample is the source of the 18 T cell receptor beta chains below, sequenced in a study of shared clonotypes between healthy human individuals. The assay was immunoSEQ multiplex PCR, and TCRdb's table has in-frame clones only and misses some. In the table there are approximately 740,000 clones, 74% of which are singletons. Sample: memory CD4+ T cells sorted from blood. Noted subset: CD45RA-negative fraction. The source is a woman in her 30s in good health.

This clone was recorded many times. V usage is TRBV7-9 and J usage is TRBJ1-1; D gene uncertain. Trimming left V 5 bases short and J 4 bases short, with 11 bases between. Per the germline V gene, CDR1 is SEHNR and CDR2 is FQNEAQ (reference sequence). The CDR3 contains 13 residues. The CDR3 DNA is TGTGCCAGCAGCCGCGATGTTGGCACTGAAGCTTTCTTT. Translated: CASSRDVGTEAFF. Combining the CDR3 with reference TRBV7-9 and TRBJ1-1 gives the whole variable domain DTGVSQNPRHKITKRGQNVTFRCDPISEHNRLYWYRQTLGQGPEFLTYFQNEAQLEKSRLLSDRFSAERPKGSFSTLEIQRTEQGDSAMYLCASSRDVGTEAFFGQGTRLTVV.

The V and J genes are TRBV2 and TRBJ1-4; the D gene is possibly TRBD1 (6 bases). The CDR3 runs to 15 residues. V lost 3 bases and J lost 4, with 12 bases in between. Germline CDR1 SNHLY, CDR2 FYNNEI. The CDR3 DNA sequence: TGTGCCAGCAGTGATGGACAGATAATTAATGAAAAACTGTTTTTT. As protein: CASSDGQIINEKLFF.

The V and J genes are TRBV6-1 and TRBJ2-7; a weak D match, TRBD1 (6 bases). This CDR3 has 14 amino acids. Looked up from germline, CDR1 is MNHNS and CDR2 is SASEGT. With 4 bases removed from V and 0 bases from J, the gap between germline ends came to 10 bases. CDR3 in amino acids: CASSGTESSYEQYF. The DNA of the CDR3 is TGTGCCAGCAGTGGGACAGAAAGCTCCTACGAGCAGTACTTC.

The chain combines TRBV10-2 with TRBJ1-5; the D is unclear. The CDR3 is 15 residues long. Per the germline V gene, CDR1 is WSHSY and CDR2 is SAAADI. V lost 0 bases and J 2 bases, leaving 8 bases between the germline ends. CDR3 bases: TGCGCCAGCAGTGAGTCTGGAGCTCGCAATCAGCCCCAGCATTTT. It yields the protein CASSESGARNQPQHF.

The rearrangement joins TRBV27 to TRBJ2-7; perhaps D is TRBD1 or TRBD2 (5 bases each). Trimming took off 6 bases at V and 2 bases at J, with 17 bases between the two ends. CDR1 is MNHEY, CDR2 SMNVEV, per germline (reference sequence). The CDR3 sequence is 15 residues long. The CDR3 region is CASSHRDGVTYEQYF. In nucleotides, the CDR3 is TGTGCCAGCAGCCACCGGGACGGTGTGACCTACGAGCAGTACTTC.

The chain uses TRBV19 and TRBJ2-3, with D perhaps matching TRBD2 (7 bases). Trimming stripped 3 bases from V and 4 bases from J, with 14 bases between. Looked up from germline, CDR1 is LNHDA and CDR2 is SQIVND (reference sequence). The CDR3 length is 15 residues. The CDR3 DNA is TGTGCCAGTAGTATTCTTCGGGGGGCAGCAGATACGCAGTATTTT. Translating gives CASSILRGAADTQYF.

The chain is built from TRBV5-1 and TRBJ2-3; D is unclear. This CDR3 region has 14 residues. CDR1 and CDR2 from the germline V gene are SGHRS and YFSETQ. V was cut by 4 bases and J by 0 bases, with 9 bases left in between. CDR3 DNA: TGCGCCAGCAGCCAGCAAGCGAGCACAGATACGCAGTATTTT. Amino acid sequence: CASSQQASTDTQYF.

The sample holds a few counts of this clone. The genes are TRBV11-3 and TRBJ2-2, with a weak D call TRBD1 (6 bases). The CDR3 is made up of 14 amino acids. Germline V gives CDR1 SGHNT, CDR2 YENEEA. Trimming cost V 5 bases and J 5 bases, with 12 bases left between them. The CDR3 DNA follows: TGTGCCAGCAGCCGTGACAGGTGGACCGGGGAGCTGTTTTTT. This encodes CASSRDRWTGELFF. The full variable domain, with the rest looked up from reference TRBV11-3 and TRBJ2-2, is EAGVVQSPRYKIIEKKQPVAFWCNPISGHNTLYWYLQNLGQGPELLIRYENEEAVDDSQLPKDRFSAERLKGVDSTLKIQPAELGDSAVYLCASSRDRWTGELFFGEGSRLTVL.

CDR3 DNA: TGTGCCAGCAGCTTAATAGGGACCTCATGGGCGCAGTATTTT. This sequence encodes CASSLIGTSWAQYF. J is TRBJ2-3 and V is TRBV5-6; the D call may be TRBD1 or TRBD2 (5 bases each). Between the trimmed V and J ends, which lost 2 bases and 10 bases, there was a span of 17 bases. Germline V gene data show CDR1 as SGHDT and CDR2 as YYEEEE. The CDR3 extends over 14 amino acids.

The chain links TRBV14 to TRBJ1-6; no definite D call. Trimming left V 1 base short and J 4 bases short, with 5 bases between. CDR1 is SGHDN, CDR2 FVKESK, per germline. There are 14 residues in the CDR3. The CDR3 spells CASSQVGYNSPLHF. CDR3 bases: TGTGCCAGCAGCCAAGTAGGGTATAATTCACCCCTCCACTTT.

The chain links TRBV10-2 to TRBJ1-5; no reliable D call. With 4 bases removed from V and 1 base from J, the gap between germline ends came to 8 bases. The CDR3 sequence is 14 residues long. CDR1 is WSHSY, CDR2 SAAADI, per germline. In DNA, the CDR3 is TGCGCCAGCAGTGTATCGGCCAGCAATCAGCCCCAGCATTTT. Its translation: CASSVSASNQPQHF.

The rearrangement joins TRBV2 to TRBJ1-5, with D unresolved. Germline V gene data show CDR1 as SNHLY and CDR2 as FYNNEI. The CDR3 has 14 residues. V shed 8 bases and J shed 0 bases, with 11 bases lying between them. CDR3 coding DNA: TGTGCCAGCGCGAGGAGAAATAGCAATCAGCCCCAGCATTTT. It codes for CASARRNSNQPQHF.

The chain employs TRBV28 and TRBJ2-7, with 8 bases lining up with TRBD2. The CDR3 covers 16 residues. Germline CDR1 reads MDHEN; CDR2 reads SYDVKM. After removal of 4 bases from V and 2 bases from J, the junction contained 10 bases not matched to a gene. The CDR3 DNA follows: TGTGCCAGCAGTTCCCAGGGGACTAGGGGAACCTACGAGCAGTACTTC. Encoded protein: CASSSQGTRGTYEQYF.

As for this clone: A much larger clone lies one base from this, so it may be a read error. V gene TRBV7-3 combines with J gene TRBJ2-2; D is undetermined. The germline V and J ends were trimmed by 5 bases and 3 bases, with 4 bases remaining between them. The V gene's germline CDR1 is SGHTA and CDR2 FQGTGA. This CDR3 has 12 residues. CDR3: CASSPYTGELFF. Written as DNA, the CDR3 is TGTGCCAGCAGCCCGTACACCGGGGAGCTGTTTTTT.

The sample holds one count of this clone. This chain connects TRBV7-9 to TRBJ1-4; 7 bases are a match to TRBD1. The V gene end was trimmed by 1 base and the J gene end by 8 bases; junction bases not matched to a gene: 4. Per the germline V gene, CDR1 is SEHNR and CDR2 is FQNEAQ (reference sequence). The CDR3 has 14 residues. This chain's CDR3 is CASSLETGFEKLFF. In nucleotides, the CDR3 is TGTGCCAGCAGCTTAGAGACAGGGTTCGAAAAACTGTTTTTT.

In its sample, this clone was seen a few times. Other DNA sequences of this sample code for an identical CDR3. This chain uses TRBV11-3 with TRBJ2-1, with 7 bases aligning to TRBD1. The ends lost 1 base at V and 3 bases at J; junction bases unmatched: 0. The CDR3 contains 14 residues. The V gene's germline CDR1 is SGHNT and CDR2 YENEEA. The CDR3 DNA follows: TGTGCCAGCAGCTTAGCAGGGGGCTACAATGAGCAGTTCTTC. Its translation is CASSLAGGYNEQFF.

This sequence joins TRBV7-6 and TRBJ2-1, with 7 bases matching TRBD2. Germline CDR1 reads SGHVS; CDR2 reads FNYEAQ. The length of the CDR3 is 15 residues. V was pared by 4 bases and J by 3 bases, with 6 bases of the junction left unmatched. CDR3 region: CASSSGTTIYNEQFF. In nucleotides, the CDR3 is TGTGCCAGCAGCTCCGGGACTACGATCTACAATGAGCAGTTCTTC.

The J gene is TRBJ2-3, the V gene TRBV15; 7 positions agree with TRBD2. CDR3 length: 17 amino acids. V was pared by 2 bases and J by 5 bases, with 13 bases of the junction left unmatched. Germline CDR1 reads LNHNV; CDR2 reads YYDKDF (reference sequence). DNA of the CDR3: TGTGCCACCAGCAGACTCGGCCCGGCGGGAGTTGGAGATACGCAGTATTTT. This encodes CATSRLGPAGVGDTQYF.